The source of this TCR beta chain is a study of shared clonotypes between healthy human individuals. V was trimmed by 1 base and J by 2 bases, leaving 9 bases between them. The CDR3 contains 15 residues. The germline V gene has CDR1 MGHRA and CDR2 YSYEKL. TCRdb's table, derived via immunoSEQ multiplex PCR, lists solely in-frame clones and lacks some. The table has about 770,000 clones, 72% seen once; the top ten hold more than 1.5%. The chain carries TRBV4-1 and TRBJ2-1; D unresolved. The sequence derives from a woman in her twenties or thirties in good health. Sequencing input: memory CD4+ T cells sorted from blood. Subset in this sample: CD45RA-negative fraction. The CDR3 spells CASSQGVTTYNEQFF. The CDR3 DNA sequence: TGCGCCAGCAGCCAAGGGGTTACCACCTACAATGAGCAGTTCTTC.